These T cell receptor beta chains were read from a single sample in a study of T-cell reconstitution after alpha-beta-depleted transplantation in children. Using its own MiXCR run on the PCR reads, TCRdb lists one record per CDR3 protein. The repertoire has about 290,000 distinct CDR3 sequences, over 7% of them found once; the top ten carry approximately 9.6%. Material: peripheral blood, obtained 360 days after TCRalphabeta/CD19-depleted stem cell transplant. Receptors originate from a female patient aged 2-9 years who had a stem cell transplant for Fanconi anemia, so the T cells may come from the graft donor. The CDR3 runs from the conserved cysteine through the conserved F or W. Not all rows give a size; the values are once, few, many and, for expanded clones, a class.

v_call: TRBV21-1; clone_size: many; cdr3_length: 16; cdr3_aa: CASSKIQAIPAEKLFF
v_call: TRBV27; clone_size: many; cdr3_length: 15; cdr3_aa: CASSFYSQGADTQYF
v_call: TRBV29-1; clone_size: many; cdr3_length: 10; cdr3_aa: CSAGGTEAFF
v_call: TRBV20-1; clone_size: many; cdr3_length: 10; cdr3_aa: CSASHYQEFF
v_call: TRBV6-1; clone_size: many; cdr3_length: 16; cdr3_aa: CASSPSEGREYNEQFF
v_call: TRBV6-1; clone_size: -; cdr3_length: 15; cdr3_aa: CASRQLAGGPNEQFF
v_call: TRBV19; clone_size: -; cdr3_length: 17; cdr3_aa: CASSKTRDRGLGDTQYF
v_call: TRBV5-1; clone_size: few; cdr3_length: 17; cdr3_aa: CASSLPLLQGAYQPQHF
v_call: TRBV20-1; clone_size: many; cdr3_length: 15; cdr3_aa: CSARDGTRYNSPLHF
v_call: TRBV3-1; clone_size: few; cdr3_length: 17; cdr3_aa: CASSQAGSAGSQETQYF
v_call: TRBV12-3/TRBV12-4; clone_size: many; cdr3_length: 14; cdr3_aa: CASRSASGTYEQYF
v_call: TRBV3-1; clone_size: -; cdr3_length: 15; cdr3_aa: CASRGLGSYNSPLHF
v_call: TRBV7-2; clone_size: -; cdr3_length: 14; cdr3_aa: CASSLNQRAETQYF
v_call: TRBV7-9; clone_size: -; cdr3_length: 13; cdr3_aa: CASIPSLGETQYF
v_call: TRBV11-2; clone_size: few; cdr3_length: 14; cdr3_aa: CASSLIFQPNEQFF
v_call: TRBV5-1; clone_size: many; cdr3_length: 15; cdr3_aa: CASSLGGTGVNEQFF
v_call: TRBV7-8; clone_size: -; cdr3_length: 12; cdr3_aa: CASSPGGGPQHF
v_call: TRBV30; clone_size: many; cdr3_length: 14; cdr3_aa: CAWNLAGGLYEQFF
v_call: TRBV7-2; clone_size: many; cdr3_length: 14; cdr3_aa: CASSRGLPSETQYF
v_call: TRBV9; clone_size: few; cdr3_length: 14; cdr3_aa: CASSVGTVTNEQFF